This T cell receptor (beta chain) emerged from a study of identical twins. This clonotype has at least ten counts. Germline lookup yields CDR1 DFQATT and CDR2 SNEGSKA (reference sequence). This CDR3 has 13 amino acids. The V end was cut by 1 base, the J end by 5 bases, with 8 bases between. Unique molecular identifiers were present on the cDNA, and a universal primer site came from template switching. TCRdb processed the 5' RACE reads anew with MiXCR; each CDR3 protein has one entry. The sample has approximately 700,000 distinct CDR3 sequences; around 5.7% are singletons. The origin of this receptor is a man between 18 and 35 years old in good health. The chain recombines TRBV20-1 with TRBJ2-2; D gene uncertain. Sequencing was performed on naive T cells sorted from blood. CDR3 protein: CSARGTLTGELFF. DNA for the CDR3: TGCAGTGCTAGAGGGACCTTAACCGGGGAGCTGTTTTTT.